This T cell receptor (beta chain) was observed in a study of cytomegalovirus exposure and HLA in healthy donors. General study findings and limits: Later work associated 16,951 TCR beta sequences with HLA alleles at 0.05 false discovery rate. One later analysis reportedly identified an Asian-associated ancestry cluster that showed fewer N-insertions than the roughly 670-donor mean. In vitro, three CMV-associated chains proved specific for CMV antigens.

13 Jbeta primers and 60 Vbeta primers were used for the PCR. Authors' methods: Around 9.9 million shared chains were among the approximately 87 million unique TCR beta chains that a later analysis counted. TCRdb's copy holds only in-frame clones and misses some; the assay was immunoSEQ multiplex PCR. That table is the source of V, J and clone size, and D and trimming were worked out from the DNA. Of 110,000 to 150,000 clones in the sample, less than 90% were seen once. The CDR3 consists of 14 residues. Trimming removed 7 bases from V and 3 bases from J; junction bases left unmatched: 5. Per the germline V gene, CDR1 is MNHEY and CDR2 is SVGAGI. With regard to this clone: What it recognizes is unknown.

This receptor was taken from a boy between 2 and 10 years old in good health and CMV-seronegative. The chain employs TRBV6-5 and TRBJ1-3; TRBD1 agrees at 8 bases. Sequenced: PBMCs. CDR3 sequence: CASNSGGGGNTIYF. CDR3 bases: TGTGCCAGCAATTCAGGGGGCGGTGGAAACACCATATATTTT.